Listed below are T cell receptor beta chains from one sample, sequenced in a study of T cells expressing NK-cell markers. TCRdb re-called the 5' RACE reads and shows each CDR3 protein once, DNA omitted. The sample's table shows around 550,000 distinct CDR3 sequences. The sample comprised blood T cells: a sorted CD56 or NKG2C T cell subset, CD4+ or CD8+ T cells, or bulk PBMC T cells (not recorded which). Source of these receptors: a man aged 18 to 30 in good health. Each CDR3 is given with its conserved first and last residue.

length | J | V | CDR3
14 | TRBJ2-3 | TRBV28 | CASSLPGASNTQYF
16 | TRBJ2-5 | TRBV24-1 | CATSDPLAGAIETQYF
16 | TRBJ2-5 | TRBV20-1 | CSARGGLAGGPETQYF
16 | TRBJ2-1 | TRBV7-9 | CASSLFSLPSNNEQFF
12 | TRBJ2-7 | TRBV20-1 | CSCLAYTYEQYF
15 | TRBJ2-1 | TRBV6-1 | CASTFLTSGVNEQFF
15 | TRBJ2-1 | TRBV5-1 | CASSGTSGRYNEQFF
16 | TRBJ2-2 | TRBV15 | CATGGEIRRVTGELFF
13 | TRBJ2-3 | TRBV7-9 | CAGLSRGTDTQYF
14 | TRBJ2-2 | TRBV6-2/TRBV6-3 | CATQDRVDTGELFF
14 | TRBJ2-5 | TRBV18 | CASQGRPAEETQYF
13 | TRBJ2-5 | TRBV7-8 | CASSLGLAETQYF
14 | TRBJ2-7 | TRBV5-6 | CASSPWTALYEQYF
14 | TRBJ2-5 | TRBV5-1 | CASSFTASEETQYF
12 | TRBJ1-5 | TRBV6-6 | CASMGGGQPQHF
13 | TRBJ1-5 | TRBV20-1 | CSAFGQDPQPQHF
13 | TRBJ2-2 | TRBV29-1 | CSVEREFTGELFF
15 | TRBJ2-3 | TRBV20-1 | CSASWGGNVEGTQYF
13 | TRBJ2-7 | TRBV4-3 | CASSQVVGGEQYF
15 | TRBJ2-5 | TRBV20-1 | CSARDGGARAETQYF
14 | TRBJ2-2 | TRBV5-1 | CASIPGGTTGELFF
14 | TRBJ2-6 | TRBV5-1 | CASTETAGANVLTF